This T cell receptor (beta chain) is from a study of chemoradiotherapy in HPV16-positive cancers. Whole-study findings and limits: Only a couple of HPV16-positive patients supplied the functional HPV-specificity definition.

Sequencing was performed with immunoSEQ multiplex PCR; in TCRdb, only in-frame clones are kept and a portion is missing. Altogether around 5,600 clones are present, 73% being singletons, with the ten largest covering roughly 9.8%. From germline, CDR1 is SGHDT and CDR2 YYEEEE. The CDR3 length is 14 residues. The junction had 4 bases not matched to a gene; V was cut back by 5 bases and J by 4 bases. Concerning this clone itself: Its antigen remains unknown.

This TCR was recovered from a human donor with HPV-associated anogenital cancer. The sample was gathered from a patient who underwent chemoradiotherapy. This chain links TRBV5-6 with TRBJ2-7; 12 bases align to TRBD1. The CDR3 sequence is CASSPGQGAYEQYF. The CDR3 DNA reads as TGTGCCAGCAGTCCGGGACAGGGGGCGTACGAGCAGTACTTC.